Listed below are T cell receptor beta chains from one sample, sequenced in a study of T cell changes during pregnancy in multiple sclerosis. Using immunoSEQ multiplex PCR, the repertoire was profiled, and TCRdb retains in-frame clones only, with some absent. The data contain about 46,000 clones, 90% to 95% of them singletons. The specimen was CD4+ T cells from peripheral blood mononuclear cells, collected after pregnancy. Source of these receptors: a female donor with multiple sclerosis, enrolled in a pregnancy study. CDR3s leave out the opening cysteine and the closing phenylalanine or tryptophan.

>TRBV6-6|TRBJ2-3
ASRIAGGSTDTQY
>TRBV5-6|TRBJ1-5
ASSRGAGGNQPQH
>TRBV7-2|TRBJ2-2
ASSLDLRGTGELF
>TRBV5-6|.
ASSLYNSGRFYEQY
>TRBV6-1|TRBJ2-3
ASSRSGRADTQY
>TRBV2|TRBJ1-5
ASSADRGNQPQH
>TRBV30|TRBJ1-6
ACRGLGNSPLH
>TRBV5-4|TRBJ1-1
ASSFPRQGGNTEAF
>TRBV4-2|TRBJ1-5
ASSQNQGSNQPQH
>TRBV7-9|TRBJ2-5
ASSLGDRGLQETQY
>TRBV4-3|TRBJ2-3
ASSQELVTDTQY
>TRBV27|TRBJ1-1
ASSSRSHRSGPAF
>TRBV11-2|TRBJ1-1
ASSLGQFSMNTEAF
>TRBV5-1|TRBJ2-2
ASSLLEGQAKTGELF
>TRBV19|TRBJ1-4
ASMGISGETNEKLF
>TRBV2|TRBJ2-5
ASSDAGGTEETQY
>TRBV7-8|TRBJ2-1
ASSPWTSSSYNEQF
>TRBV30|TRBJ1-1
ARSFRGNTEAF
>TRBV9|TRBJ1-2
ASSVAAQAYGYT
>TRBV5-5|TRBJ2-1
ASSPTGLAGHNEQF
>TRBV19|TRBJ2-2
ASSGTGSGELF
>TRBV7-9|TRBJ2-1
ASSLLAARGDNEQF
>TRBV7-8|TRBJ1-1
ASSSDSLEAF
>TRBV2|TRBJ1-1
ASSKGTARMNTEAF
>TRBV7-9|TRBJ2-2
ASSLRGRVTGELF
>TRBV30|TRBJ2-2
AWSVRGRVAGELF
>TRBV7-3|TRBJ1-3
ASSTKGVGGNTIY
>TRBV29-1|TRBJ1-2
SVGTTGYT
>TRBV18|TRBJ2-1
ASSRPDSYNEQF
>TRBV6-5|TRBJ1-1
ASSYSTGSINTEAF